Listed below are T cell receptor beta chains from one sample, sequenced in a study of T cells in narcolepsy. Some clones are missing from TCRdb's copy, which holds only in-frame ones; the method was immunoSEQ multiplex PCR. The data contain just under 30,000 clones, about 89% of them singletons. Material for sequencing was memory (CD45RA-) CD4+ T cells from blood. These receptors were obtained from a human donor in good health. CDR3s include the opening cysteine and the closing phenylalanine or tryptophan. Each record gives: CDR3 DNA, CDR3 protein, J gene, D gene, V gene, clone size. D genes are given only for firm matches. A row's size may be missing; if present it is once, few, many or a size class.

DNA: TGTGCCAGCAGCCTTAGCAATCAGCCCCAGCATTTT
CDR3: CASSLSNQPQHF
J: TRBJ1-5
D: .
V: TRBV7-2
size: .

DNA: TGTGCCAGCAGCCTCAATCCCGGTGAAAAACTGTTTTTT
CDR3: CASSLNPGEKLFF
J: TRBJ1-4
D: .
V: TRBV9
size: .

DNA: TGTGCCAGCTCACCAGACAGACTTAACTATGGCTACACCTTC
CDR3: CASSPDRLNYGYTF
J: TRBJ1-2
D: .
V: TRBV18
size: .

DNA: TGTGCCAGCAGGACGGGTTTGCTAGGGCATCAGCCCCAGCATTTT
CDR3: CASRTGLLGHQPQHF
J: TRBJ1-5
D: .
V: TRBV2
size: .

DNA: TGTGCCATCAGTGAAGTCCGGGACAATCAGCCCCAGCATTTT
CDR3: CAISEVRDNQPQHF
J: TRBJ1-5
D: .
V: TRBV10-3
size: .

DNA: TGTGCCAGCTCACCAAACGGCAGGGATAGCAATCAGCCCCAGCATTTT
CDR3: CASSPNGRDSNQPQHF
J: TRBJ1-5
D: .
V: TRBV18
size: .

DNA: TGTGCCAGAAGTCTGGACAGGGTCGATGGCTACACCTTC
CDR3: CARSLDRVDGYTF
J: TRBJ1-2
D: TRBD1
V: TRBV5-3
size: .

DNA: TGTGCCAGCAGCTGGACAGGCCCCTCTGGAAACACCATATATTTT
CDR3: CASSWTGPSGNTIYF
J: TRBJ1-3
D: TRBD1
V: TRBV7-9
size: .

DNA: TGTGCCAGCAGCCCGACAGGGGCGAGTAATCAGCCCCAGCATTTT
CDR3: CASSPTGASNQPQHF
J: TRBJ1-5
D: TRBD1
V: TRBV7-2
size: .

DNA: TGTGCCAGCACCGACTCGGGCCGCGGAACAGATACGCAGTATTTT
CDR3: CASTDSGRGTDTQYF
J: TRBJ2-3
D: .
V: TRBV6-1
size: .

DNA: TGTGCCAGCACCGAGACACTTCTCTATAATTCACCCCTCCACTTT
CDR3: CASTETLLYNSPLHF
J: TRBJ1-6
D: .
V: TRBV6-1
size: .

DNA: TGTGCCTGGAGTGTACCATCCGCAGGGGGACAGGGGAGGACTGAAGCTTTCTTT
CDR3: CAWSVPSAGGQGRTEAFF
J: TRBJ1-1
D: TRBD1
V: TRBV30
size: .

DNA: TGTGCCAGCAGCTTAGCGGGCGGGTCCTACGAGCAGTACTTC
CDR3: CASSLAGGSYEQYF
J: TRBJ2-7
D: .
V: TRBV11-2
size: .

DNA: TGCAGTGCTAGGGTAAGTCAGCCCCAGCATTTT
CDR3: CSARVSQPQHF
J: TRBJ1-5
D: .
V: TRBV20-1
size: .

DNA: TGCGCCAGCAGCTTTAGACAGGGGAACACTGAAGCTTTCTTT
CDR3: CASSFRQGNTEAFF
J: TRBJ1-1
D: TRBD1
V: TRBV5-1
size: .

DNA: TGTGCCAGCAGTGCCCGACTAGCGGGAGACGCCTACGAGCAGTACTTC
CDR3: CASSARLAGDAYEQYF
J: TRBJ2-7
D: TRBD2
V: TRBV27
size: .

DNA: TGCGCCAGCAGCTTGCCTCCGGGTAGGGACACTGAAGCTTTCTTT
CDR3: CASSLPPGRDTEAFF
J: TRBJ1-1
D: .
V: TRBV5-1
size: .

DNA: TGCGCCAGTAGTATAACCTTAGTGGTCAATCAGCCCCAGCATTTT
CDR3: CASSITLVVNQPQHF
J: TRBJ1-5
D: .
V: TRBV19
size: once

DNA: TGTGCCAGCAGCTTATTCGGGGGGGAAACATCGGGAGGCTACACCTTC
CDR3: CASSLFGGETSGGYTF
J: TRBJ1-2
D: .
V: TRBV5-6
size: .

DNA: TGTGCCAGCAGTGAACCGGAACGAGAGACCCAGTACTTC
CDR3: CASSEPERETQYF
J: TRBJ2-5
D: .
V: TRBV25-1
size: .

DNA: TGTGCCTGGAGTCAGGGGGTCACCGGGGAGCTGTTTTTT
CDR3: CAWSQGVTGELFF
J: TRBJ2-2
D: TRBD1
V: TRBV30
size: .

DNA: TGTGCCTGGAGTGTAACAAACAACTATGGCTACACCTTC
CDR3: CAWSVTNNYGYTF
J: TRBJ1-2
D: .
V: TRBV30
size: .

DNA: TGTGCCAGCTCACTCCAGGGGTCCAGGGACACCGGGGAGCTGTTTTTT
CDR3: CASSLQGSRDTGELFF
J: TRBJ2-2
D: .
V: TRBV18
size: .

DNA: TGTGCCAGCAGTCCGGCCCGCGGGAGGTGGGAAGATGGCTACACCTTC
CDR3: CASSPARGRWEDGYTF
J: TRBJ1-2
D: .
V: TRBV6-6
size: .

DNA: TGTGCCAGCAGTTACTTTGGCGGGAACACCGGGGAGCTGTTTTTT
CDR3: CASSYFGGNTGELFF
J: TRBJ2-2
D: .
V: TRBV6-5
size: .

DNA: TGTGCCAGCAGCTTATTGATGTTTGGGGGCAGCTCTGGAAACACCATATATTTT
CDR3: CASSLLMFGGSSGNTIYF
J: TRBJ1-3
D: .
V: TRBV5-5
size: .

DNA: TGCGCCAGCAGCCGTAGCGGGGGATCCACCGGGGAGCTGTTTTTT
CDR3: CASSRSGGSTGELFF
J: TRBJ2-2
D: TRBD2
V: TRBV4-3
size: .

DNA: TGTGCCAGCAGTTTATCGTGGGGGACGGGCACTGAAGCTTTCTTT
CDR3: CASSLSWGTGTEAFF
J: TRBJ1-1
D: .
V: TRBV28
size: .

DNA: TGTGCCAGCAGCTCAGGACCCAGTGAAAAACTGTTTTTT
CDR3: CASSSGPSEKLFF
J: TRBJ1-4
D: .
V: TRBV7-3
size: .

DNA: TGTGCCAGCAGCGCCCAACTAGCGGGAGGGCCGGGGGAGCAGTACTTC
CDR3: CASSAQLAGGPGEQYF
J: TRBJ2-7
D: TRBD2
V: TRBV7-6
size: .

DNA: TGTGCCAGCAGCGTAGATTCCGGGCGCGAGCAGTACTTC
CDR3: CASSVDSGREQYF
J: TRBJ2-7
D: .
V: TRBV9
size: .

DNA: TGTGCCAGCAGCTTAGGACTAGCGGGGGGTACAGATACGCAGTATTTT
CDR3: CASSLGLAGGTDTQYF
J: TRBJ2-3
D: TRBD2
V: TRBV7-8
size: .

DNA: TGTGCCAGCACTCAGGGTAACGATCAGCCCCAGCATTTT
CDR3: CASTQGNDQPQHF
J: TRBJ1-5
D: .
V: TRBV6-1
size: .

DNA: TGTGCCAGCAGTCTCGGGACTCATGCCTACGAGCAGTACTTC
CDR3: CASSLGTHAYEQYF
J: TRBJ2-7
D: .
V: TRBV28
size: .

DNA: TGTGCCTGGAGCACCAGGGGGGGGAGAGGTGAAGCTTTCTTT
CDR3: CAWSTRGGRGEAFF
J: TRBJ1-1
D: TRBD1
V: TRBV30
size: .

DNA: TGCAGCGTCCTGCCCTCTACTCCGAATTCACCCCTCCACTTT
CDR3: CSVLPSTPNSPLHF
J: TRBJ1-6
D: .
V: TRBV29-1
size: .

DNA: TGTGCCAGTACCATTAGGGGGGATTTGGTTGGCTACACCTTC
CDR3: CASTIRGDLVGYTF
J: TRBJ1-2
D: .
V: TRBV19
size: .

DNA: TGTGCCAGCAGCTCCCGTGGGAGCGGGGGGAATAATGAGCAGTTCTTC
CDR3: CASSSRGSGGNNEQFF
J: TRBJ2-1
D: TRBD2
V: TRBV11-3
size: .

DNA: TGTGCCAGTAGTCTCAACGCCGGAGGGGGGGCCCATCGCGGCTACACCTTC
CDR3: CASSLNAGGGAHRGYTF
J: TRBJ1-2
D: .
V: TRBV19
size: once

DNA: TGTGCCAGCAGCTTAAAACTAGCGGGAGGGATCCCCGGGGAGCTGTTTTTT
CDR3: CASSLKLAGGIPGELFF
J: TRBJ2-2
D: TRBD2
V: TRBV7-3
size: .

DNA: TGTGCCAGCAGTATCCGGGACGCCACAAATTCACCCCTCCACTTT
CDR3: CASSIRDATNSPLHF
J: TRBJ1-6
D: .
V: TRBV2
size: .

DNA: TGTGCCAGTAGTCCTATAGGGGAGACCCAGTACTTC
CDR3: CASSPIGETQYF
J: TRBJ2-5
D: .
V: TRBV19
size: .